This TCR beta chain came from a study of T cell responses to AZD1222 COVID-19 vaccine. Produced via immunoSEQ multiplex PCR; TCRdb's table is partial and in-frame only. The sample has 140,000 to 150,000 clones, around 90% seen once. General study results and limits: The sample set comprised mostly white British donors with more females, and clonal diversity was possibly underestimated. Spike-specific TCRs gained breadth and depth after people received two AZD1222 doses. Sampled repertoires all dated from after the peak T cell response.

Regarding this clone: What it recognizes is unknown.

Per the germline V gene, CDR1 is KGHSH and CDR2 is LQKENI. V trimming: 2 bases; J trimming: 7 bases; junction bases outside the gene matches: 10. The CDR3 has 15 amino acids. The TCR originated in an adult who received the MenACWY meningococcal vaccine as a control. The sample was peripheral blood, taken 28 days after the second dose of the MenACWY control vaccine. The J gene is TRBJ2-5, the V gene TRBV18; 7 bases map to TRBD2. The CDR3 nucleotides read TGTGCCAGCTCACCAGAGGTCGGCGGGGGAGCGACCCAGTACTTC. Translating it yields CASSPEVGGGATQYF.